This T cell receptor beta chain emerged from a study of beta chain features in type 1 diabetes. Study-level points and caveats: For Type 1 diabetes patients, all four CD4+ subsets carried TCRB CDR3s that were moderately but significantly shorter. Equally in patients and controls, PCR might preferentially amplify shorter templates. VDJ junctions from patients with type 1 diabetes contained fewer insertions and more deletions.

Reverse transcribing all isolated RNA meant expressed TCRB transcripts were sequenced. Repertoires were generated with immunoSEQ multiplex PCR, while TCRdb's copy carries only in-frame clones and drops some. The profile covers hundreds of thousands of clones, with about an eighth appearing a single time and just under 0.04% taken by the ten largest. In the case of this clone: Its antigen is still unknown.

One heparinised blood draw, averaging approximately 120 mL, came from each donor. This CDR3 comprises 16 residues. The V segment lost 4 bases and the J segment 0 bases; nucleotides outside the gene matches: 7. CDR1 is SGHRS, CDR2 YFSETQ, per germline. Input material: naive CD4+ T cells from blood. The chain links TRBV5-1 to TRBJ2-1; the match to TRBD1 covers 7 bases. The TCR comes from a man between 18 and 35 years old with type 1 diabetes. The CDR3 coding sequence is TGCGCCAGCAGCAGAGGGACAGAGAGCTCCTACAATGAGCAGTTCTTC. Protein sequence: CASSRGTESSYNEQFF.